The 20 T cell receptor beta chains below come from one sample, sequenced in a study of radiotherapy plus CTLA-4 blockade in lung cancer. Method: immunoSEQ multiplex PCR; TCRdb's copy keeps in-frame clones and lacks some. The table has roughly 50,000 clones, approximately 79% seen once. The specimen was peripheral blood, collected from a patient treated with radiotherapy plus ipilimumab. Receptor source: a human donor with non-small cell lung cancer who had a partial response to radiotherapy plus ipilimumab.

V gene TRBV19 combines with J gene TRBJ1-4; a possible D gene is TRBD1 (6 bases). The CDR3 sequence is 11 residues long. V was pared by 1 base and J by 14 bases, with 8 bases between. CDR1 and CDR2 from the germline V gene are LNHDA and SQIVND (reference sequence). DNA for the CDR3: TGTGCCAGTAGTATAGGGGACACCCTGTTTTTT. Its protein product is CASSIGDTLFF.

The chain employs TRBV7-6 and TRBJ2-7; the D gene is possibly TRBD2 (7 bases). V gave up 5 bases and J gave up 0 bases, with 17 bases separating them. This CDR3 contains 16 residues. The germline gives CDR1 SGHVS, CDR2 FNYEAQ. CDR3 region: CASSPTGRGASYEQYF. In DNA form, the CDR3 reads TGTGCCAGCAGCCCCACCGGTCGGGGGGCCTCCTACGAGCAGTACTTC.

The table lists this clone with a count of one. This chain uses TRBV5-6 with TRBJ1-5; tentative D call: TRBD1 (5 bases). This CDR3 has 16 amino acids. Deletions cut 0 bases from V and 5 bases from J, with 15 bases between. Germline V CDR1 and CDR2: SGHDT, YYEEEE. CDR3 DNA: TGTGCCAGCAGCTTGGGGGGGGTTAGGCGGTATCAGCCCCAGCATTTT. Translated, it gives CASSLGGVRRYQPQHF.

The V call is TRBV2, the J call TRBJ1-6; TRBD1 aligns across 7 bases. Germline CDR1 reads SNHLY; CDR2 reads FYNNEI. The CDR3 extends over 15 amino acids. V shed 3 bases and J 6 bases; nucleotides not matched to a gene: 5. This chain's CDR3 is CASSEIQGFNSPLHF. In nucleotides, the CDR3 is TGTGCCAGCAGTGAGATACAGGGGTTTAATTCACCCCTCCACTTT.

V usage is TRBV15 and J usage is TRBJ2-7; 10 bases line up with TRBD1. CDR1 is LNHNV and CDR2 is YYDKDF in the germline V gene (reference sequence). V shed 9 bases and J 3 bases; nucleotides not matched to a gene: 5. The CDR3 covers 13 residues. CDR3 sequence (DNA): TGTGCCACGGCTGGGGACAGGGGCTACGAGCAGTACTTC. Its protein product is CATAGDRGYEQYF.

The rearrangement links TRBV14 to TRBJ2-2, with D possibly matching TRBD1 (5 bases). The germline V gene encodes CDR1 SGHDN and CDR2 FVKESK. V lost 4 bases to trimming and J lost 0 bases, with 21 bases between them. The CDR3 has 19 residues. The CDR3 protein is CASSPATVGPRSNTGELFF. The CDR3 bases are TGTGCCAGCAGCCCGGCGACAGTGGGGCCACGGTCGAACACCGGGGAGCTGTTTTTT.

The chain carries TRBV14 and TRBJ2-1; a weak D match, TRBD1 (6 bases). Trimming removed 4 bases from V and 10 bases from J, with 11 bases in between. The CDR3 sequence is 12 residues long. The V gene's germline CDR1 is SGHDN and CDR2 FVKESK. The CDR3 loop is CASSRGLFEQFF. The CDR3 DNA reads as TGTGCCAGCAGCCGGGGGCTTTTCGAGCAGTTCTTC. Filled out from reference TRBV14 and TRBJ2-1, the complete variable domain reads EAGVTQFPSHSVIEKGQTVTLRCDPISGHDNLYWYRRVMGKEIKFLLHFVKESKQDESGMPNNRFLAERTGGTYSTLKVQPAELEDSGVYFCASSRGLFEQFFGPGTRLTVL.

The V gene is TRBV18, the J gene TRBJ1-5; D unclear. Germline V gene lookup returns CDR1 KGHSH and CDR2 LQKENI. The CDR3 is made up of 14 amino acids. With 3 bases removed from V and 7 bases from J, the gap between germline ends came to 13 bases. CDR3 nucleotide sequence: TGTGCCAGCTCACCTTCGGGGTCGGGCCAGCCCCAGCATTTT. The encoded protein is CASSPSGSGQPQHF. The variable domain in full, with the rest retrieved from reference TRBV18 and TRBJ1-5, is NAGVMQNPRHLVRRRGQEARLRCSPMKGHSHVYWYRQLPEEGLKFMVYLQKENIIDESGMPKERFSAEFPKEGPSILRIQQVVRGDSAAYFCASSPSGSGQPQHFGDGTRLSIL.

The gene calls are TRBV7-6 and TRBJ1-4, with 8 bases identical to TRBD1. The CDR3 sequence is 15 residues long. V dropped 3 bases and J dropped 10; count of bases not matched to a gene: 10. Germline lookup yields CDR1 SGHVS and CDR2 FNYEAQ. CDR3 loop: CASSLGDRNLGKLFF. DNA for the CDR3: TGTGCCAGCAGCTTGGGGGACAGGAACTTAGGAAAACTGTTTTTT.

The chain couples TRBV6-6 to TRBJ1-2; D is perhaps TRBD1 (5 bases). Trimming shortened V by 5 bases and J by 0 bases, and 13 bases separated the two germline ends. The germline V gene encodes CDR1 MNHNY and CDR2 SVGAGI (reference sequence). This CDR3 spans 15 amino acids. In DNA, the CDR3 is TGTGCCAGCAGTAGAATGACAGCCACTAACTATGGCTACACCTTC. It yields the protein CASSRMTATNYGYTF.

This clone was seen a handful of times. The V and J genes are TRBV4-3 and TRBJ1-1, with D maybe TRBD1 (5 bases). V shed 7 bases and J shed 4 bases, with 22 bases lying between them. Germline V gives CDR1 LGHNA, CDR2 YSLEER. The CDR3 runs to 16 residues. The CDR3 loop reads CASTRAWKGLGTEAFF. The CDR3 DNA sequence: TGCGCCAGCACCCGGGCTTGGAAGGGGTTGGGCACTGAAGCTTTCTTT.

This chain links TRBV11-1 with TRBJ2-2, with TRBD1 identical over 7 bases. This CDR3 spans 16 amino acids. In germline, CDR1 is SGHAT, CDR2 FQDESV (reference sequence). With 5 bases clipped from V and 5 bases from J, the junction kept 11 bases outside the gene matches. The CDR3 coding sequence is TGTGCCAGCAGCCCTCTGTGGACAGGAACAACCGGGGAGCTGTTTTTT. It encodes CASSPLWTGTTGELFF.

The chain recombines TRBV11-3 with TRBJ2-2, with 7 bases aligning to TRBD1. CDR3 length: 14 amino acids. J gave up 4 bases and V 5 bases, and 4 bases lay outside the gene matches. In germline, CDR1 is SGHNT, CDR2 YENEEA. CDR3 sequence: CASSGGQLTGELFF. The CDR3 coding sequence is TGTGCCAGCAGCGGGGGACAGCTCACCGGGGAGCTGTTTTTT.

Here the CDR3 reads CASSLAGAGENSPLHF. CDR3 nucleotides: TGTGCCAGCAGCTTAGCGGGTGCAGGGGAAAATTCACCCCTCCACTTT. The rearrangement links TRBV7-6 to TRBJ1-6; D possibly corresponds to TRBD1 (6 bases). Trimming left V 0 bases short and J 7 bases short, with 13 bases between. This CDR3 comprises 16 residues. Germline CDR1 reads SGHVS; CDR2 reads FNYEAQ.

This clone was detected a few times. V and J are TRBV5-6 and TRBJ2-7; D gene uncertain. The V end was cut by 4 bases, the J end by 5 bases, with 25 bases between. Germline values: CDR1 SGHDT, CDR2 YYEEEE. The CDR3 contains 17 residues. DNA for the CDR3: TGTGCCAGCAGCGCGGTATCAACCCCGGTTATCGAGCACGAGCAGTACTTC. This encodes CASSAVSTPVIEHEQYF. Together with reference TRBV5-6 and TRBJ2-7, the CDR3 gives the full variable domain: DAGVTQSPTHLIKTRGQQVTLRCSPKSGHDTVSWYQQALGQGPQFIFQYYEEEERQRGNFPDRFSGHQFPNYSSELNVNALLLGDSALYLCASSAVSTPVIEHEQYFGPGTRLTVT.

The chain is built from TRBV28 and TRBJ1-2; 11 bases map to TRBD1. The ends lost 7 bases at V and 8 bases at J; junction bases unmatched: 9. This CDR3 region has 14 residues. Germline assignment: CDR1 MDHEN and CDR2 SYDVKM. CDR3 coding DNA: TGTGCCAGCACCCCCTTCGGGACAGGGGGAGGCTACACCTTC. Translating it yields CASTPFGTGGGYTF.

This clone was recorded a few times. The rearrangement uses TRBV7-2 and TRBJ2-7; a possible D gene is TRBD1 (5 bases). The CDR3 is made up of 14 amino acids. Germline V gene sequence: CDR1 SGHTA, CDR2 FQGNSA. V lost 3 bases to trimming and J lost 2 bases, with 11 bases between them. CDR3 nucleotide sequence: TGTGCCAGCAGCTTTTCAGGGTTTGCCTACGAGCAGTACTTC. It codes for CASSFSGFAYEQYF.

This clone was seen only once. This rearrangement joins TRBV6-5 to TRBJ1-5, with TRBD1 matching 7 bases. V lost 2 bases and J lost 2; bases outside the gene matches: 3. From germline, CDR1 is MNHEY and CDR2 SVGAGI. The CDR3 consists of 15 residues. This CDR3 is CASSYDRDGNQPQHF. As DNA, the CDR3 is TGTGCCAGCAGTTACGACAGGGATGGCAATCAGCCCCAGCATTTT.

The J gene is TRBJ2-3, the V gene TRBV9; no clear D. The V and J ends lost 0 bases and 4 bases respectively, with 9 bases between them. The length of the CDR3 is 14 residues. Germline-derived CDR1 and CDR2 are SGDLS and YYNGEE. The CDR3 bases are TGTGCCAGCAGCGTAGATTTTATCGCAGATACGCAGTATTTT. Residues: CASSVDFIADTQYF.

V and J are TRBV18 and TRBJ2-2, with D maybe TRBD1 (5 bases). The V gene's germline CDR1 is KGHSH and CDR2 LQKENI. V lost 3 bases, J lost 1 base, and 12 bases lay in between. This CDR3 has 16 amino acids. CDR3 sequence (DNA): TGTGCCAGCTCACCGAGTAGTCAGGGGAACACCGGGGAGCTGTTTTTT. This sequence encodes CASSPSSQGNTGELFF.